This TCR beta chain was recovered during a study of beta chain features in type 1 diabetes. Comment on this clone: Its antigen is as yet unknown.

Whole-study results and caveats: TCRB CDR3 length was moderately but significantly reduced in all four CD4+ subsets of Type 1 diabetes patients.

The CDR3 length is 10 residues. The germline gives CDR1 GTSNPN, CDR2 SVGIG (reference sequence). Deletions cut 5 bases from V and 1 base from J, with 2 bases between. The sequenced template was cDNA made from the entire isolated RNA. Sequenced by immunoSEQ multiplex PCR; TCRdb stores in-frame clones only, minus some. Counted here are about 260,000 clones, roughly 21% occurring once; the ten biggest clones make up 0.028%. Sequenced sample: naive CD4+ T cells from blood. The chain recombines TRBV30 with TRBJ1-1; D is unresolved. This receptor was obtained from a woman aged 40 to 55 with type 1 diabetes. The CDR3 is CAWQNTEAFF. The CDR3 region has the DNA TGTGCCTGGCAGAACACTGAAGCTTTCTTT.